This TCR beta chain was recorded in a study of glioma-infiltrating T cells after dendritic cell vaccination. Clones were read by immunoSEQ multiplex PCR, and TCRdb kept only the in-frame ones, dropping some. The sample yields about 49,000 clones, approximately 83% seen once. Germline CDR1 and CDR2: ENHRY and SYGVKD. Trimming cost V 6 bases and J 5 bases, with 17 bases left between them. The CDR3 runs 14 residues. Specimen: blood, collected before dendritic cell vaccination. The TCR was taken from a human donor with glioblastoma. The chain employs TRBV10-3 and TRBJ2-7; a possible D gene is TRBD2 (7 bases). In DNA, the CDR3 is TGTGCCATCAGCTTGGGAGGGGGTTTCGACGAGCAGTACTTC. Protein: CAISLGGGFDEQYF.